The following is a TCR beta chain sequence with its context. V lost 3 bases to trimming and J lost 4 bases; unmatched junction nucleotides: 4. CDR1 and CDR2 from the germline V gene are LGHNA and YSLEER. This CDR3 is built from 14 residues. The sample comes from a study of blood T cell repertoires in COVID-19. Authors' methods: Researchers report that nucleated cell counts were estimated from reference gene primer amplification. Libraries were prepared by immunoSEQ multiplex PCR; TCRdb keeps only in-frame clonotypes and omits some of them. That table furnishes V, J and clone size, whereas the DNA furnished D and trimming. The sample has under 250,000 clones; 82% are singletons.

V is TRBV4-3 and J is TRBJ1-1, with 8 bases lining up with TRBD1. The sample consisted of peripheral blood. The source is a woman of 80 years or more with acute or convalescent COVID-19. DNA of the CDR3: TGCGCCAGCAGCCACCTCGGACAGGGCACTGAAGCTTTCTTT. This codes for CASSHLGQGTEAFF.